This T cell receptor (beta chain) came from a study of spatial heterogeneity in lung cancer. Study details: The donors comprised 60 to 85 untreated early-stage non-small cell lung cancer patients. Each unique TCR and UMI combination was seen more than ten times on average in raw reads.

TCRdb reprocessed the 5' RACE reads via MiXCR and lists one record per CDR3 protein. Counted here are about 10,000 distinct CDR3 sequences, under 30% occurring once; the ten biggest clones make up about 3.7%. Time point reported: blood at routine non-recurrence follow-up after resection. No cell sorting; template was whole RNA from tumor, lung tissue or PBMC. The CDR3 consists of 14 residues. Germline assignment: CDR1 SGHRS and CDR2 YFSETQ. The germline V and J ends were trimmed by 0 bases and 2 bases, with 9 bases remaining between them. This TCR was recovered from a female donor with early-stage non-small cell lung cancer. This chain links TRBV5-1 with TRBJ2-7, with D perhaps matching TRBD1 (6 bases). The sample in question was PBMCs, obtained at follow-up. The CDR3 DNA reads TGCGCCAGCAGCTTGGACAGGGCCACCTACGAGCAGTACTTC. Residues: CASSLDRATYEQYF.